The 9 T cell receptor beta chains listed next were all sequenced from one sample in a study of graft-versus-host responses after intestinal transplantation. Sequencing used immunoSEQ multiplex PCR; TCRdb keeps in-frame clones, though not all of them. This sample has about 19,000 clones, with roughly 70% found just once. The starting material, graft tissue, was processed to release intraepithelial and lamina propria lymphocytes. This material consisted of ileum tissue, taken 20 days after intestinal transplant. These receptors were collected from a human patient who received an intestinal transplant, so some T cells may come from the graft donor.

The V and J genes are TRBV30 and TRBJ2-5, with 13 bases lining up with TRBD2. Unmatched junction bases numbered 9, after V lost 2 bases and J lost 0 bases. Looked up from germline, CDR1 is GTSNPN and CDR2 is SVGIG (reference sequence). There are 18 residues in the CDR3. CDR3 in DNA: TGTGCCTGGAGTCTCGGACTAGCGGGGGCCTCGTACCAAGAGACCCAGTACTTC. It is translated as CAWSLGLAGASYQETQYF.

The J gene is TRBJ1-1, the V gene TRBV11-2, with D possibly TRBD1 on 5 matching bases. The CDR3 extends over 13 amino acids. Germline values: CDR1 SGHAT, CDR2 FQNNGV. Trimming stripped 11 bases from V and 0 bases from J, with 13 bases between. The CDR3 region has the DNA TGTGCCGGGGCCCGGCGGTTGAACACTGAAGCTTTCTTT. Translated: CAGARRLNTEAFF.

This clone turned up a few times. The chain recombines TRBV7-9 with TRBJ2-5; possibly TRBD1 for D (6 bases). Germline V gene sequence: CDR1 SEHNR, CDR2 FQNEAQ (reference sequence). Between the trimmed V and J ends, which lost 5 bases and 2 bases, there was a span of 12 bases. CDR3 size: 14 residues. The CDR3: CASSIWTAQETQYF. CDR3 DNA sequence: TGTGCCAGCAGCATATGGACAGCACAAGAGACCCAGTACTTC.

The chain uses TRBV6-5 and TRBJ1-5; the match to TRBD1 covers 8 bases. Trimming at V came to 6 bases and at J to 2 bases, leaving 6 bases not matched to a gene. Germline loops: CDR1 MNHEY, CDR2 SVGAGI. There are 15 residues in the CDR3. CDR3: CASSRTGSGNQPQHF. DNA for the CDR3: TGTGCCAGCAGCAGGACAGGGAGCGGCAATCAGCCCCAGCATTTT.

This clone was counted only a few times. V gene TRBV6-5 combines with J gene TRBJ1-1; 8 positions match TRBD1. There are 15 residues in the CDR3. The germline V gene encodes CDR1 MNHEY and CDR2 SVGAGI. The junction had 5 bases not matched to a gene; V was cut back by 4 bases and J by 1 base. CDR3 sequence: CASSSLTGENTEAFF. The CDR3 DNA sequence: TGTGCCAGCAGTTCCCTGACAGGGGAGAACACTGAAGCTTTCTTT.

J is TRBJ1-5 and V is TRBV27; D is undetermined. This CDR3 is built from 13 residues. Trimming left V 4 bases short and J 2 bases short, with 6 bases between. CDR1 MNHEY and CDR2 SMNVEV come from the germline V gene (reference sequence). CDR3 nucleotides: TGTGCCAGCAGTTGGTCAGGCAATCAGCCCCAGCATTTT. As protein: CASSWSGNQPQHF.

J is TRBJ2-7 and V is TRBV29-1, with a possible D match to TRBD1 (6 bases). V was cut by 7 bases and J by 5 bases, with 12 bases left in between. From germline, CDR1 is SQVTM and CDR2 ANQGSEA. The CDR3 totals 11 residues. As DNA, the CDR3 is TGCAGCGGTAGGACAGTCCACGAGCAGTACTTC. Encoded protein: CSGRTVHEQYF.

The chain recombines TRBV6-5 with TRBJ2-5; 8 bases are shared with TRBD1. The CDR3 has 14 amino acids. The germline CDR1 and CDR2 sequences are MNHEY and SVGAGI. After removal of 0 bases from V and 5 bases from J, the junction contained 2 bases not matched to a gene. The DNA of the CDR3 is TGTGCCAGCAGTTACTCGACAGGGGTGGAGACCCAGTACTTC. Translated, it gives CASSYSTGVETQYF.

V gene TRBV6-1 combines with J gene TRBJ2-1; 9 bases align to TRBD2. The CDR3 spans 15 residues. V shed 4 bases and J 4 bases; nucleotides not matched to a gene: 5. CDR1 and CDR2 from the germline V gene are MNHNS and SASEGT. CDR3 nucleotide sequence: TGTGCCAGCAGTGCAGTAGCGGGGGCGTACAATGAGCAGTTCTTC. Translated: CASSAVAGAYNEQFF.